These T cell receptor beta chains were read from a single sample in a study of blood T cell repertoires in COVID-19. Data came from immunoSEQ multiplex PCR; TCRdb stores just in-frame clones and leaves some out. This table holds hundreds of thousands of clones, approximately 88% found once. Material: peripheral blood. These receptors were taken from a woman between 50 and 59 years old with COVID-19, enrolled during active disease. The CDR3 runs from the conserved cysteine through the conserved F or W. D genes are given only for firm matches. Size tells how often a clone was seen (once, few, many) or the class of an expanded clone, and some rows leave it out.

>NA|TRBJ1-1|TRBV5-1|once
TGCGCCAGCAGCCCGGACATGGACACTGAAGCTTTCTTT
CASSPDMDTEAFF
>TRBD2|TRBJ2-3|TRBV5-1|NA
TGCGCCAGCAGCTCCACCTTACTAGCGGGGGGAGGCACAGATACGCAGTATTTT
CASSSTLLAGGGTDTQYF
>NA|TRBJ1-1|TRBV5-1|once
TGCGCCAGCAGCCCAAGCGCCATGAACACTGAAGCTTTCTTT
CASSPSAMNTEAFF
>NA|TRBJ1-4|TRBV2|NA
TGTGCCAGCAGTGGTTCAACCCAGGGAGAAAAACTGTTTTTT
CASSGSTQGEKLFF
>NA|TRBJ2-4|TRBV5-5|NA
TGTGCCAGCAGCTTGCCGGGGATCGGATTAACAACCAAAAACATTCAGTACTTC
CASSLPGIGLTTKNIQYF
>NA|TRBJ2-3|TRBV15|NA
TGTGCCACCAGCAGCGCACCTAGAGATGGTGGCACAGATACGCAGTATTTT
CATSSAPRDGGTDTQYF
>NA|TRBJ1-1|TRBV5-5|few
TGTGCCAGCAGCTTGGTGGCACCTTCTGAAGCTTTCTTT
CASSLVAPSEAFF
>NA|TRBJ2-2|TRBV11-2|NA
TGTGCCAGCAGCCCCCAGGTGGGGCCCACCGGGGAGCTGTTTTTT
CASSPQVGPTGELFF
>NA|TRBJ1-2|TRBV14|once
TGTGCCAGCAGCCAAGGGGGGGTTACTGAGGACTATGGCTACACCTTC
CASSQGGVTEDYGYTF
>NA|TRBJ2-7|TRBV27|NA
TGTGCCAGCAGTTTCCCCCGACAGCCAGCCGTCGAGGAGCAGTACTTC
CASSFPRQPAVEEQYF
>TRBD1|TRBJ2-1|TRBV5-1|NA
TGCGCCAGCAGCCCCGTCCAACAGGGGTACAATGAGCAGTTCTTC
CASSPVQQGYNEQFF
>NA|TRBJ1-2|TRBV11-2|NA
TGTGCCAGCAGCCTGGGTGGGCAGGACTATGGCTACACCTTC
CASSLGGQDYGYTF
>NA|TRBJ1-5|TRBV5-1|NA
TGCGCCAGCAGCTTACAGGTAGGACAGCCCCAGCATTTT
CASSLQVGQPQHF
>TRBD1|TRBJ2-2|TRBV5-4|NA
TGTGCCAGCAGCTCCGGGACAGCGAACACCGGGGAGCTGTTTTTT
CASSSGTANTGELFF
>TRBD1|TRBJ1-4|TRBV4-1|NA
TGCGCCAGCAGCCCGACAGGGTCCGGGGCAACTAATGAAAAACTGTTTTTT
CASSPTGSGATNEKLFF
>NA|TRBJ1-2|TRBV6-4|NA
TGTGCCAGCAGTGAGACAGATGGCTATGGCTACACCTTC
CASSETDGYGYTF
>NA|TRBJ1-2|TRBV19|NA
TGTGCCAGTAGTCAGGGTAACGTTGCTGGCTACACCTTC
CASSQGNVAGYTF
>NA|TRBJ1-6|TRBV19|NA
TGTGCCAGTAGTAAGGGCGGTGGGGAGGTCGGATCACCCCTCCACTTT
CASSKGGGEVGSPLHF
>TRBD1|TRBJ2-2|TRBV5-1|NA
TGCGCCAGCAGCTTCGGACAGGGCGCCGGGGAGCTGTTTTTT
CASSFGQGAGELFF
>TRBD2|TRBJ2-3|TRBV28|NA
TGTGCCAGCATACTAGCGCGTAGCACAGATACGCAGTATTTT
CASILARSTDTQYF
>NA|TRBJ2-7|TRBV25-1|once
TGTGCCAGCAGTCAGGGGCATGAGCAGTACTTC
CASSQGHEQYF
>NA|TRBJ2-2|TRBV19|once
TGTGCCAGTAGTACGCTGAGAACCGGGGAGCTGTTTTTT
CASSTLRTGELFF
>NA|TRBJ1-1|TRBV12-3/TRBV12-4|NA
TGTGCCAGCAGTTCTGGGCCCTACACTGAAGCTTTCTTT
CASSSGPYTEAFF
>NA|TRBJ2-3|TRBV28|NA
TGTGCCAGCAGTACCCCGGTCACAGATACGCAGTATTTT
CASSTPVTDTQYF
>NA|TRBJ2-7|TRBV7-2|NA
TGTGCCAGCAGCTTAATCCTGGGAGCCTACGAGCAGTACTTC
CASSLILGAYEQYF
>TRBD1|TRBJ1-1|TRBV2|few
TGTGCCAGCAGTGTACAGGGGAGAACTGAAGCTTTCTTT
CASSVQGRTEAFF
>NA|TRBJ1-1|TRBV10-2|NA
TGCGCCAGCAGTGAAGGCAGGGCCAAAGGGGAGAACACTGAAGCTTTCTTT
CASSEGRAKGENTEAFF
>NA|TRBJ1-1|TRBV28|NA
TGTGCCAGCAGTTTCCGACAGGCTGGGAACACTGAAGCTTTCTTT
CASSFRQAGNTEAFF
>TRBD1|TRBJ1-2|TRBV5-1|NA
TGCGCCAGCAGCTCGGGACAGGGAAGTGGCGGCTACACCTTC
CASSSGQGSGGYTF
>TRBD1|TRBJ1-5|TRBV7-8|once
TGTGCCAGCAGCTCGGACAGGACGAGACAGCCCCAGCATTTT
CASSSDRTRQPQHF
>TRBD1|TRBJ1-1|TRBV6-5|NA
TGTGCCAGCAGAGAGGACAGGGCTGACACTGAAGCTTTCTTT
CASREDRADTEAFF
>NA|TRBJ1-6|TRBV3-1/TRBV3-2|NA
TGTGCCAGCAGCCAAGTGACAGGAAATTCACCCCTCCACTTT
CASSQVTGNSPLHF
>TRBD1|TRBJ2-1|TRBV3-1/TRBV3-2|NA
TGTGCCAGCAGCCAAGATTTACAGGGGGTCTACAATGAGCAGTTCTTC
CASSQDLQGVYNEQFF
>NA|TRBJ1-2|TRBV19|NA
TGTGCCAGTAGTATAGGAGGAGGCGCTGACTATGGCTACACCTTC
CASSIGGGADYGYTF
>NA|TRBJ2-1|TRBV5-1|NA
TGCGCCAGCAGCTTGGAACCGAGTAAGTTCTTC
CASSLEPSKFF
>TRBD1|TRBJ1-2|TRBV5-8|once
TGTGCCAGCAGTCCTACAGGGGGAGCAGGGGGCTACACCTTC
CASSPTGGAGGYTF
>NA|TRBJ2-5|TRBV18|NA
TGTGCCAGCTCACCCCTCAGGGGCAACCAAGAGACCCAGTACTTC
CASSPLRGNQETQYF
>TRBD1|TRBJ1-1|TRBV12-5|NA
TGTGCTAGTGGTTTGATATACAGGGGGTTGAACACTGAAGCTTTCTTT
CASGLIYRGLNTEAFF